Listed here is a single TCR beta chain. In the original workflow: It was from reference gene primer amplification that nucleated cell counts were estimated. The table came from immunoSEQ multiplex PCR; TCRdb's copy has only in-frame clones and leaves some out. V, J and clone size reflect that table, while D and trimming were determined from the DNA. The profile shows about 300,000 clones, roughly 85% of them singletons. Germline CDR1 LNHDA, CDR2 SQIVND (reference sequence). V lost 8 bases and J 0 bases, leaving 11 bases between the germline ends. The CDR3 consists of 14 residues. These data come from a study of blood T cell repertoires in COVID-19. About the study: There were acute and convalescent COVID-19 samples, and they came from the United States, Italy and Spain. Sources were T cells, B-cell-depleted T cells, or PBMCs; the material itself was cDNA or gDNA.

The sequenced sample consisted of peripheral blood. The chain uses TRBV19 and TRBJ2-1, with a weak D call TRBD1 (5 bases). The source is a woman between 45 and 60 years old who had recovered from COVID-19. The CDR3 here is CASGYRSSYNEQFF. In DNA form, the CDR3 reads TGTGCCAGTGGATACAGGAGCTCCTACAATGAGCAGTTCTTC.